This TCR beta chain was sequenced during a study of OX40 agonist ivuxolimab in advanced cancers. The wider study: Antecedent anti-PD-1, anti-PD-L1 or anti-CTLA-4 therapy was permissible, with under 50% having received some.

The germline V gene has CDR1 LGHNA and CDR2 YNFKEQ. J was trimmed by 4 bases and V by 0 bases; bases with no gene match: 9. This CDR3 has 17 amino acids. Clones were sequenced by immunoSEQ multiplex PCR, and TCRdb holds only the in-frame ones, with some missing. This sample carries some 70,000 clones, approximately 91% of them seen once, and the ten largest clones take 2% to 2.5%. The chain couples TRBV4-2 to TRBJ2-3, with 8 bases fitting TRBD2. Sequencing used CD4+ or CD8+ T cells sorted from blood, obtained in a trial of the OX40 agonist ivuxolimab. The sequence was obtained from an adult with an advanced solid tumor such as melanoma, head and neck, liver or kidney cancer. For the CDR3, the DNA is TGTGCCAGCAGCCAAGATATCAAAGCGGGAGCGGCAGATACGCAGTATTTT. Translating gives CASSQDIKAGAADTQYF.